The 23 T cell receptor beta chains listed next were all sequenced from one sample in a study of blood T cells in healthy people across ages. It was with a sample-barcoded 5' primer and a J-beta primer mix that a second PCR of about 6 to 12 cycles was run. MiXCR, run by TCRdb on the 5' RACE reads, gives a single entry per CDR3 protein. The sample has 1,100,000 or so distinct CDR3 sequences; more than 35% are singletons. Sequenced input: blood. These receptor sequences come from a woman aged 55-69 years in good health.

The V gene is TRBV28, the J gene TRBJ1-2, with 7 bases fitting TRBD1. Germline V gene lookup returns CDR1 MDHEN and CDR2 SYDVKM. With V trimmed by 6 bases and J by 5 bases, 6 bases remained unmatched. The CDR3 runs 13 residues. The CDR3 is CASRSDRAYGYTF. The CDR3 DNA follows: TGTGCCAGCAGGTCCGACAGGGCGTATGGCTACACCTTC.

For this clonotype: This may be a read error: a much more frequent sequence differs by one nucleotide. CDR3 sequence: CSVRTPGNQQYF. For the CDR3, the DNA is TGCAGCGTTCGGACCCCCGGGAATCAGCAGTACTTC. The V and J genes are TRBV29-1 and TRBJ2-5; perhaps TRBD2 as D (5 bases). Germline V gives CDR1 SQVTM, CDR2 ANQGSEA. The length of the CDR3 is 12 residues. Trimming cost V 5 bases and J 11 bases, with 18 bases left between them.

This clonotype was seen at least ten times. The CDR3 loop reads CASSLSSTDTQYF. CDR3 bases: TGTGCCAGCAGTCTCTCTAGCACAGATACGCAGTATTTT. V gene TRBV27 combines with J gene TRBJ2-3; D is uncertain. Trimming took 5 bases from V and 0 from J, leaving 6 bases between them. CDR3 size: 13 residues. CDR1 is MNHEY and CDR2 is SMNVEV in the germline V gene (reference sequence).

V and J are TRBV7-9 and TRBJ2-6; D unresolved. The CDR3 runs 16 residues. CDR1 and CDR2 from the germline V gene are SEHNR and FQNEAQ (reference sequence). Trimming took 0 bases from V and 2 from J, leaving 8 bases between them. The chain's CDR3 is CASSLALGPGANVLTF. CDR3 coding DNA: TGTGCCAGCAGCTTAGCGCTGGGTCCTGGGGCCAACGTCCTGACTTTC.

The sample holds a few counts of this clonotype. The gene calls are TRBV6-5 and TRBJ2-5; possible D gene TRBD2, 5 bases. Trimming removed 7 bases at V and 4 bases at J, with 19 bases between. This CDR3 spans 15 amino acids. From germline, CDR1 is MNHEY and CDR2 SVGAGI. This chain's CDR3 is CASTDSGDLAETQYF. CDR3 sequence (DNA): TGTGCCAGCACCGACTCCGGGGATTTGGCAGAGACCCAGTACTTC.

This sequence joins TRBV29-1 and TRBJ1-1; D is unresolved. V was trimmed by 4 bases and J by 7 bases, leaving 10 bases between them. The V gene's germline CDR1 is SQVTM and CDR2 ANQGSEA. The CDR3 runs 11 residues. CDR3 DNA sequence: TGCAGCGTTGCGACGGTGAATGAAGCTTTCTTT. Amino acids: CSVATVNEAFF.

Worth noting for this clonotype: The junction differs from germline at one of its ends, possibly a read error. The CDR3: CASSQEVVIAGGPNEQFF. As DNA, the CDR3 is TGCGCCAGCAGCCAAGAAGTAGTGATAGCGGGAGGGCCCAATGAACAGTTCTTC. The V gene is TRBV4-1, the J gene TRBJ2-1; 11 bases are shared with TRBD2. This CDR3 comprises 18 residues. Germline-derived CDR1 and CDR2 are MGHRA and YSYEKL.

The genes are TRBV6-5 and TRBJ2-1; 7 nucleotides line up with TRBD2. The CDR3 extends over 15 amino acids. Germline CDR1 and CDR2: MNHEY and SVGAGI. J lost 0 bases, V lost 6 bases, and 5 bases had no gene match. The CDR3 DNA reads TGTGCCAGCAGACGTACTAGCGACTCCTACAATGAGCAGTTCTTC. Its translation is CASRRTSDSYNEQFF.

This chain joins TRBV7-9 and TRBJ2-1, with D unresolved. The CDR3 sequence is 14 residues long. Germline V gene data show CDR1 as SEHNR and CDR2 as FQNEAQ (reference sequence). Trimming took off 4 bases at V and 8 bases at J, with 15 bases between the two ends. The CDR3 loop is CASSSLGRVHEQFF. CDR3 coding DNA: TGTGCCAGCAGCTCCCTCGGTAGGGTCCATGAGCAGTTCTTC.

The chain is built from TRBV18 and TRBJ2-5; D is uncertain. The V end was cut by 7 bases, the J end by 4 bases, with 7 bases between. Germline CDR1 KGHSH, CDR2 LQKENI. The CDR3 runs to 11 residues. The CDR3 reads CASLGVETQYF. The CDR3 nucleotides are TGTGCCAGCTTGGGCGTAGAGACCCAGTACTTC.

This sequence joins TRBV15 and TRBJ2-5; D perhaps matches TRBD1 (6 bases). CDR1 is LNHNV and CDR2 is YYDKDF in the germline V gene (reference sequence). V was trimmed by 7 bases and J by 11 bases, leaving 29 bases between them. The CDR3 contains 16 residues. The chain's CDR3 is CATKYAPGHTYNEQYF. The DNA for the CDR3 is TGTGCCACCAAATATGCTCCGGGACATACCTACAATGAGCAGTACTTC.

This chain uses TRBV20-1 with TRBJ2-1; 7 positions match TRBD1. The germline V gene encodes CDR1 DFQATT and CDR2 SNEGSKA (reference sequence). The CDR3 has 14 residues. V lost 3 bases to trimming and J lost 4 bases; unmatched junction nucleotides: 6. The CDR3 spells CSARWAGGYNEQFF. In nucleotides, the CDR3 is TGCAGTGCTAGGTGGGCAGGGGGTTACAATGAGCAGTTCTTC.

In DNA form, the CDR3 reads TGTGCCAGCAGCCAAGGGTGGGCTAGCGGGGGGGTGGCCGGTAATGAGCAGTACTTC. Protein product: CASSQGWASGGVAGNEQYF. This chain uses TRBV4-2 with TRBJ2-5, with 12 bases aligning to TRBD2. The CDR3 sequence is 19 residues long. After removal of 1 base from V and 11 bases from J, the junction contained 20 bases not matched to a gene. Germline V lookup: CDR1 LGHNA, CDR2 YNFKEQ.

V is TRBV20-1 and J is TRBJ2-5; D is perhaps TRBD1 (6 bases). The CDR3 spans 12 residues. Looked up from germline, CDR1 is DFQATT and CDR2 is SNEGSKA (reference sequence). V shed 3 bases and J shed 4 bases, with 9 bases lying between them. The CDR3 DNA follows: TGCAGTGCTAGTCAGGGGAGAGAGACCCAGTACTTC. This sequence encodes CSASQGRETQYF.

This clonotype came up a few times. The chain is built from TRBV10-3 and TRBJ1-5; 7 nucleotides line up with TRBD1. V was pared by 5 bases and J by 2 bases, with 9 bases of the junction left unmatched. The CDR3 length is 16 residues. Germline-derived CDR1 and CDR2 are ENHRY and SYGVKD. CDR3 region: CAISPRDSRGNQPQHF. The CDR3 nucleotides are TGTGCCATCAGTCCTCGGGACAGTAGAGGCAATCAGCCCCAGCATTTT.

This clonotype was counted a single time. The chain employs TRBV14 and TRBJ2-1; perhaps TRBD2 as D (5 bases). Germline CDR1 reads SGHDN; CDR2 reads FVKESK. The CDR3 totals 14 residues. Deletions cut 5 bases from V and 5 bases from J, with 13 bases between. The CDR3 sequence is CASSNYGLNNEQFF. In DNA form, the CDR3 reads TGTGCCAGCAGCAATTATGGACTGAACAATGAGCAGTTCTTC.

The chain has TRBV12-3 or TRBV12-4 and TRBJ2-5; 11 bases are a match to TRBD2. J lost 5 bases, V lost 1 base, and 15 bases had no gene match. The CDR3 has 19 amino acids. DNA of the CDR3: TGTGCCAGCAGTTTAGGGTCCCTAGCGGGAGGCCCCGCGTGGGAGACCCAGTACTTC. It yields the protein CASSLGSLAGGPAWETQYF.

A few counts support this clonotype. V and J are TRBV4-2 and TRBJ1-6, with TRBD1 matching 10 bases. Germline loops: CDR1 LGHNA, CDR2 YNFKEQ. The CDR3 is made up of 16 amino acids. J lost 7 bases, V lost 1 base, and 4 bases had no gene match. This CDR3 is CASSQGQGARNSPLHF. CDR3 bases: TGTGCCAGCAGCCAAGGACAGGGGGCAAGGAATTCACCCCTCCACTTT.

The J gene is TRBJ2-1, the V gene TRBV27; TRBD2 aligns across 10 bases. The CDR3 length is 18 residues. Germline V gives CDR1 MNHEY, CDR2 SMNVEV (reference sequence). With 10 bases clipped from V and 4 bases from J, the junction kept 19 bases outside the gene matches. The DNA of the CDR3 is TGTGCCACCTGTGGCTTTTTATCCGGGACTAGCGTTTACAATGAGCAGTTCTTC. Its protein product is CATCGFLSGTSVYNEQFF.

CDR3 protein: CASSQAGTAAYNEQFF. The CDR3 nucleotides read TGCGCCAGCAGCCAGGCCGGGACGGCAGCCTACAATGAGCAGTTCTTC. The V and J genes are TRBV4-1 and TRBJ2-1; either TRBD1 or TRBD2 may supply D (5 bases each). The CDR3 covers 16 residues. Germline V CDR1 and CDR2: MGHRA, YSYEKL. V was clipped by 3 bases and J by 2 bases, with 14 bases between them.

This clonotype was observed many times. The chain uses TRBV5-1 and TRBJ2-5; D is perhaps TRBD1 (5 bases). V dropped 0 bases and J dropped 7 bases, with 13 bases sitting between them. Looked up from germline, CDR1 is SGHRS and CDR2 is YFSETQ. The CDR3 extends over 14 amino acids. CDR3 DNA sequence: TGCGCCAGCAGCTTGGCCGGACAAGACGGGACCCAGTACTTC. This gives the protein CASSLAGQDGTQYF.

V and J are TRBV10-2 and TRBJ2-3, with a possible D match to TRBD2 (6 bases). This CDR3 has 14 residues. With 6 bases removed from V and 1 base from J, the gap between germline ends came to 11 bases. Germline CDR1 WSHSY, CDR2 SAAADI. CDR3 amino acids: CASSPQRGTDTQYF. The CDR3, as DNA: TGCGCCAGCAGCCCCCAGCGGGGCACAGATACGCAGTATTTT.

The chain employs TRBV27 and TRBJ1-6; TRBD1 matches at 7 bases. The CDR3 is made up of 14 amino acids. The V and J ends lost 5 bases and 8 bases, in that order; junction bases with no gene match: 6. The germline gives CDR1 MNHEY, CDR2 SMNVEV (reference sequence). The CDR3 DNA reads as TGTGCCAGCAGTAGACAGGGTTGGCATTCACCCCTCCACTTT. Translating it yields CASSRQGWHSPLHF.